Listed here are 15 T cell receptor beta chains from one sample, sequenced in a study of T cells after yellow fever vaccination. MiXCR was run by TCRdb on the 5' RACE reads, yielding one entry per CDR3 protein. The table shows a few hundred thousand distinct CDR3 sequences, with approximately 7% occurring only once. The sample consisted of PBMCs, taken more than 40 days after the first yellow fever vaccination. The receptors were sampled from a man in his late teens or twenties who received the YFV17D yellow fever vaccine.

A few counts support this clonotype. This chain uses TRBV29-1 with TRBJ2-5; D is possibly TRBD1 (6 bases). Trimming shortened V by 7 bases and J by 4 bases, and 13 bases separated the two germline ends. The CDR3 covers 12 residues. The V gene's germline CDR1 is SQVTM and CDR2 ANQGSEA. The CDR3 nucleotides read TGCAGCGATCCTACAGGGATAGAGACCCAGTACTTC. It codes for CSDPTGIETQYF.

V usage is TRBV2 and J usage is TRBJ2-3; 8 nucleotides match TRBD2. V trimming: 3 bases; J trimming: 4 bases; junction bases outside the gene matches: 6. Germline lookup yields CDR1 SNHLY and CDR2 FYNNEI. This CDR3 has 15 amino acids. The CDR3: CASSDLGGAADTQYF. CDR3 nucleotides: TGTGCCAGCAGTGATCTCGGGGGGGCGGCAGATACGCAGTATTTT. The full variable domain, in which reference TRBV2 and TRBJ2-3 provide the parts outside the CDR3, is EPEVTQTPSHQVTQMGQEVILRCVPISNHLYFYWYRQILGQKVEFLVSFYNNEISEKSEIFDDQFSVERPDGSNFTLKIRSTKLEDSAMYFCASSDLGGAADTQYFGPGTRLTVL.

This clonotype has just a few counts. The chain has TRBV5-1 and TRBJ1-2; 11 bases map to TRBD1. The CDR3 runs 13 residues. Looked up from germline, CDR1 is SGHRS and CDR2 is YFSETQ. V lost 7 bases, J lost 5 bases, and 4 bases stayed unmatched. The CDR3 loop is CASARDRGYGYTF. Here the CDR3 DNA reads TGCGCCAGCGCACGGGACAGGGGGTATGGCTACACCTTC. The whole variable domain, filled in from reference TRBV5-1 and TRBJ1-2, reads KAGVTQTPRYLIKTRGQQVTLSCSPISGHRSVSWYQQTPGQGLQFLFEYFSETQRNKGNFPGRFSGRQFSNSRSEMNVSTLELGDSALYLCASARDRGYGYTFGSGTRLTVV.

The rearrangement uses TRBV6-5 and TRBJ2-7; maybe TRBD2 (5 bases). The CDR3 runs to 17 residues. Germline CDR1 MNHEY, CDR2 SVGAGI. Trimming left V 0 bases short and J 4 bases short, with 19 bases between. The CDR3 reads CASSYSTVCKRNYEQYV. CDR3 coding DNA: TGTGCCAGCAGTTACTCGACGGTGTGCAAGCGGAATTACGAGCAGTACGTC.

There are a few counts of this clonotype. CDR3 bases: TGTGCCAGCAGTTTAACTCAACAGATTTATGGCTACACCTTC. Its translation: CASSLTQQIYGYTF. The chain joins TRBV28 to TRBJ1-2; D gene uncertain. Trimming took off 2 bases at V and 5 bases at J, with 12 bases between the two ends. There are 14 residues in the CDR3. Germline V gives CDR1 MDHEN, CDR2 SYDVKM.

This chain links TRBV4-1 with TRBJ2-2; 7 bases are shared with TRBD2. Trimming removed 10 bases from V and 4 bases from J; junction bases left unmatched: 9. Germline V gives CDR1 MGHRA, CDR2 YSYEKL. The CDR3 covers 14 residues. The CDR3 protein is CATQSGVSTGELFF. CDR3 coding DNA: TGCGCCACACAGAGCGGGGTTAGCACCGGGGAGCTGTTTTTT.

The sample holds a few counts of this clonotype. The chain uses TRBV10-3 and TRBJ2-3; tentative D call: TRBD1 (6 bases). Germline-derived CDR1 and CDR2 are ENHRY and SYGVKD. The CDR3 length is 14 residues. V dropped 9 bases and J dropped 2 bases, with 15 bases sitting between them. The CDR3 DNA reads TGTGCCATTTCCGGACAGAACTTCACAGATACGCAGTATTTT. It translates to CAISGQNFTDTQYF.

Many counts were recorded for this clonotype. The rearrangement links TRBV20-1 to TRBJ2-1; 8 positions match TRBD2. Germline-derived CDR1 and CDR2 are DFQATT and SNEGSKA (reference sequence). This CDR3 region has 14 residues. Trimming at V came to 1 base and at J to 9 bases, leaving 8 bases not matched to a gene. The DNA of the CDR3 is TGCAGTGCTAGAGGACCGGGACTAGGGACTGAGCAGTTCTTC. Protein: CSARGPGLGTEQFF.

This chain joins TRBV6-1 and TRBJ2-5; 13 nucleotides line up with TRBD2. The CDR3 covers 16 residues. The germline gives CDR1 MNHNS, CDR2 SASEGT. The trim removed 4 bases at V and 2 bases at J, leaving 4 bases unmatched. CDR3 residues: CASSATSGGTQETQYF. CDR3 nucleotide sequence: TGTGCCAGCAGTGCGACTAGCGGGGGGACTCAAGAGACCCAGTACTTC.

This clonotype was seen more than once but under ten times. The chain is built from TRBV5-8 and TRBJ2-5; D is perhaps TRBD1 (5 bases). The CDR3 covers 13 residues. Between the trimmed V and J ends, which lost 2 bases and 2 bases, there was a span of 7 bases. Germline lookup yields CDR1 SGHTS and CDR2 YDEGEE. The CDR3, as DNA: TGTGCCAGCAGCTTACAGGAGCAAGAGACCCAGTACTTC. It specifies CASSLQEQETQYF.

CDR3 loop: CASRPGTGGNQPQHF. In DNA form, the CDR3 reads TGTGCCAGCAGACCCGGGACAGGGGGGAATCAGCCCCAGCATTTT. J is TRBJ1-5 and V is TRBV12-3 or TRBV12-4; 11 bases fit TRBD1. The CDR3 runs 15 residues. V lost 6 bases, J lost 4 bases, and 5 bases stayed unmatched.

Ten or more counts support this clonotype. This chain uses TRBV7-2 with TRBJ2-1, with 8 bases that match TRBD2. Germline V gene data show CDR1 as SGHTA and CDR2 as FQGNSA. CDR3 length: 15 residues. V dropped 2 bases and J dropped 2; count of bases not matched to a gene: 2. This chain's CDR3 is CASSLNSGAYNEQFF. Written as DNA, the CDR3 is TGTGCCAGCAGCTTAAATAGCGGGGCCTACAATGAGCAGTTCTTC.

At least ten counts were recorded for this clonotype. This CDR3 is CASSQFAGDPVYEQFF. CDR3 sequence (DNA): TGCGCCAGCAGCCAGTTCGCTGGGGACCCTGTTTATGAGCAGTTCTTC. J is TRBJ2-1 and V is TRBV4-1, with D perhaps given as TRBD1 or TRBD2 (5 bases each). The CDR3 is 16 residues long. Germline values: CDR1 MGHRA, CDR2 YSYEKL. The V end was cut by 3 bases, the J end by 8 bases, with 20 bases between.

The CDR3 loop reads CASSSQITPRGIGNEQFF. The CDR3 bases are TGCGCCAGCAGCTCCCAAATCACTCCCAGGGGAATCGGCAATGAGCAGTTCTTC. The V gene is TRBV5-1, the J gene TRBJ2-1; D perhaps matches TRBD1 (6 bases). This CDR3 comprises 18 residues. Trimming shortened V by 3 bases and J by 6 bases, and 25 bases separated the two germline ends. CDR1 is SGHRS, CDR2 YFSETQ, per germline.

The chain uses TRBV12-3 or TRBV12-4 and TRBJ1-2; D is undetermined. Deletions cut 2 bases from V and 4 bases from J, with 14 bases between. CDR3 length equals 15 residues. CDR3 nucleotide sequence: TGTGCCAGCAGTTTATCCCTAGCGGATCCCTATGGCTACACCTTC. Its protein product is CASSLSLADPYGYTF.